A selection of T cell receptor beta chains follows, all from one sample in a study of T-cell memory formation after mild COVID-19. One entry per CDR3 protein, called by TCRdb with MiXCR from the 5' RACE reads. The repertoire holds some 320,000 distinct CDR3 sequences, with more than 15% as singletons. Source material: PBMCs or a T cell subset sorted from them (not recorded which). The receptors derive from a man younger than 35 who had mild COVID-19 (a few samples of this study predate the infection). Cell type and time point are not known. CDR3s include the opening cysteine and the closing phenylalanine or tryptophan. A D gene is named only where the DNA matches it firmly. Clone size, where shown, is once, few, many, or a class for clones that have expanded.

TRBD2	TRBV5-4	many	TRBJ2-2	CASSPRTSLTGELFF
NA	TRBV2	NA	TRBJ1-2	CASSESYGYTF
NA	TRBV11-2	many	TRBJ1-4	CASSPNRDEKLFF
TRBD1	TRBV29-1	few	TRBJ1-5	CSVLDRENQPQHF
NA	TRBV5-6	NA	TRBJ2-2	CASSPMPGELFF
NA	TRBV7-6	few	TRBJ2-1	CASSTRTPGLGLSYNEQFF
NA	TRBV7-8	many	TRBJ1-3	CASSLEGVVAGNTIYF
NA	TRBV4-3	NA	TRBJ1-6	CASSQEFSGRNNSPLHF
NA	TRBV7-3	NA	TRBJ2-1	CASSPTGIGEQFF
NA	TRBV6-5	NA	TRBJ2-1	CASSYEAGRTYNEQFF
NA	TRBV15	NA	TRBJ2-5	CATSRDLTAGWETQYF
TRBD2	TRBV20-1	NA	TRBJ2-3	CSARALAGANTQYF
TRBD1	TRBV4-2	few	TRBJ2-5	CASSPEAGGPATQYF
NA	TRBV6-6	few	TRBJ2-1	CASSWTGEQFF
NA	TRBV6-2/TRBV6-3	many	TRBJ1-6	CASRPDMRLTLHF
NA	TRBV12-3/TRBV12-4	NA	TRBJ1-1	CASTIRGGGTEAFF
NA	TRBV2	NA	TRBJ1-1	CASWAGNTEAFF
TRBD1	TRBV14	NA	TRBJ1-1	CASSPRTGGTEAFF
NA	TRBV14	few	TRBJ2-1	CASSHMWGLTYNEQFF
NA	TRBV9	NA	TRBJ1-5	CASSVGGMGNQPQHF
NA	TRBV12-3/TRBV12-4	NA	TRBJ1-2	CASSLARGKGGYTF
TRBD1	TRBV4-3	many	TRBJ2-5	CASSPRDSGWETQYF
NA	TRBV6-2/TRBV6-3	few	TRBJ2-3	CASSLFQTTDTQYF
TRBD1	TRBV29-1	few	TRBJ2-3	CSVARGQGPDTQYF
NA	TRBV12-3/TRBV12-4	NA	TRBJ1-3	CASSSDLGNTIYF
NA	TRBV18	few	TRBJ2-3	CASSRGVATDTQYF
NA	TRBV7-2	NA	TRBJ2-1	CASSHGGNEQFF
TRBD2	TRBV2	NA	TRBJ2-2	CASSKEAGGTGELFF
TRBD1	TRBV7-2	few	TRBJ2-2	CATKTGGSTGELFF
NA	TRBV7-2	NA	TRBJ2-1	CASSLVLGPEFF
NA	TRBV11-2	few	TRBJ1-4	CASSSSGMANEKLFF
TRBD2	TRBV7-2	NA	TRBJ2-3	CASRPHLAGGGTDTQYF
NA	TRBV7-2	few	TRBJ2-5	CASSLLTRQETQYF
TRBD2	TRBV7-2	many	TRBJ2-3	CASSLAGGGAGDTQYF
TRBD1	TRBV11-2	NA	TRBJ1-2	CASTPPGGGGYTF
NA	TRBV7-8	few	TRBJ1-4	CASSQGGRANEKLFF
TRBD1	TRBV6-2/TRBV6-3	NA	TRBJ2-4	CASSYRRQGVGDIQYF
NA	TRBV11-2	few	TRBJ1-2	CASSSDRRDNYGYTF
TRBD1	TRBV9	NA	TRBJ2-5	CASSLMTGPETQYF
NA	TRBV20-1	many	TRBJ1-1	CSARDRRGSQNTEAFF
NA	TRBV12-3/TRBV12-4	many	TRBJ2-2	CASSRSTGELFF
NA	TRBV10-3	few	TRBJ2-3	CAIGLSGSTDTQYF
NA	TRBV11-2	few	TRBJ2-2	CASSLGTHTGELFF
NA	TRBV7-3	NA	TRBJ2-1	CASSLIGSNEQFF